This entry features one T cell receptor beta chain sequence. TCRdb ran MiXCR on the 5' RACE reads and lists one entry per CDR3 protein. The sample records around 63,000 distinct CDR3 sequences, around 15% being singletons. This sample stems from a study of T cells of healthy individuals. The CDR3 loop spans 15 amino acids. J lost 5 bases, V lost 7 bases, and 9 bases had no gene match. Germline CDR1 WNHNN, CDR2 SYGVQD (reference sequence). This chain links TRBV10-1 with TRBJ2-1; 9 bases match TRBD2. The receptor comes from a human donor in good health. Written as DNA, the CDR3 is TGCGCCAGCAACCTTATAGCGGGGGCCCACAATGAGCAGTTCTTC. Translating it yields CASNLIAGAHNEQFF.